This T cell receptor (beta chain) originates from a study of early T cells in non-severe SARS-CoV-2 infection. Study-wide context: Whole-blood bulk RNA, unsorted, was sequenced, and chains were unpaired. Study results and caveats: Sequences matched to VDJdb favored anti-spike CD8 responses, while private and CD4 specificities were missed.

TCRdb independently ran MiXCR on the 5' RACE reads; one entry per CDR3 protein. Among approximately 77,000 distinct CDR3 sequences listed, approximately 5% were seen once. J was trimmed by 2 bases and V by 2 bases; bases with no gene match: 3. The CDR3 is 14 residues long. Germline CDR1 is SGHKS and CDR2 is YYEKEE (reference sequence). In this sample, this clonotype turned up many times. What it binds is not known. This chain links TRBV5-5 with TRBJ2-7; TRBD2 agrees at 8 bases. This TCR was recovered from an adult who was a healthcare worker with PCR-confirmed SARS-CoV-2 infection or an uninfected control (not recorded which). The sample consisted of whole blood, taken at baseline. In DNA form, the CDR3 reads TGTGCCAGCAGCTTAGCGGGAGTCCCCTACGAGCAGTACTTC. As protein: CASSLAGVPYEQYF.